The 18 T cell receptor beta chains listed next were all sequenced from one sample in a study of PD-1 blockade in classical Hodgkin lymphoma. As for time point: cycle 4 day 1 (C4D1), after around six weeks of nivolumab. The patients all showed relapse after autologous stem cell transplantation, while their brentuximab vedotin exposure varied. Assay: immunoSEQ multiplex PCR; the TCRdb copy retains only in-frame clones and omits some. Of about 15,000 clones detected, about 61% appear once; the ten largest clones hold approximately 7.8%. The specimen was peripheral blood mononuclear cells (PBMCs), collected before the fourth cycle of nivolumab. All receptors come from a human donor with classical Hodgkin lymphoma.

This clone was counted between two and nine times. The chain carries TRBV7-6 and TRBJ2-2, with a possible D match to TRBD2 (6 bases). The CDR3 spans 16 residues. Germline V gene lookup returns CDR1 SGHVS and CDR2 FNYEAQ. The V end lost 2 bases, the J end lost 3 bases, and 13 bases lay between the germline ends. This CDR3 is CASSLSEGRDTGELFF. CDR3 sequence (DNA): TGTGCCAGCAGCTTATCGGAGGGGAGAGACACCGGGGAGCTGTTTTTT.

The chain has TRBV2 and TRBJ2-7; 9 bases align to TRBD2. From germline, CDR1 is SNHLY and CDR2 FYNNEI. Trimming removed 3 bases from V and 3 bases from J; junction bases left unmatched: 6. This CDR3 comprises 15 residues. The CDR3 loop reads CASSDGGGRGYEQYF. The CDR3, as DNA: TGTGCCAGCAGTGATGGAGGCGGGAGGGGCTACGAGCAGTACTTC.

This clone was counted a few times. The rearrangement links TRBV4-2 to TRBJ2-3; 12 bases map to TRBD2. Germline V lookup: CDR1 LGHNA, CDR2 YNFKEQ. Trimming at V came to 5 bases and at J to 6 bases, leaving 6 bases not matched to a gene. The CDR3 loop spans 15 amino acids. CDR3 sequence (DNA): TGTGCCAGCAGCTACGGACTAGCGGGAATCGATACGCAGTATTTT. Protein sequence: CASSYGLAGIDTQYF.

This clone came up a few times. The chain has TRBV27 and TRBJ2-4; D is perhaps TRBD1 (5 bases). Trimming removed 5 bases at V and 0 bases at J, with 14 bases between. The germline CDR1 and CDR2 sequences are MNHEY and SMNVEV (reference sequence). There are 16 residues in the CDR3. The CDR3 region has the DNA TGTGCCAGCAGTAGAGGTGGACATTTAGCCAAAAACATTCAGTACTTC. Its protein is CASSRGGHLAKNIQYF.

This chain connects TRBV5-1 to TRBJ2-7; TRBD2 matches at 7 bases. Germline CDR1 is SGHRS and CDR2 is YFSETQ. The CDR3 spans 12 residues. V lost 10 bases to trimming and J lost 3 bases; unmatched junction nucleotides: 7. CDR3 DNA sequence: TGCGCCTACCGGACGGGGGGCTACGAGCAGTACTTC. Its translation is CAYRTGGYEQYF.

The rearrangement links TRBV7-8 to TRBJ2-1; 10 bases align to TRBD2. Germline assignment: CDR1 SGHVS and CDR2 FQNEAQ. V shed 4 bases, J shed 9 bases, and the junction held 6 bases outside the gene matches. The CDR3 loop spans 14 amino acids. The CDR3 coding sequence is TGTGCCAGCAGCTACGGGACTAGCGAGACTGAGCAGTTCTTC. Translating it yields CASSYGTSETEQFF.

The genes are TRBV6-1 and TRBJ2-5, with 8 bases matching TRBD2. CDR3 length equals 14 residues. V shed 11 bases and J 3 bases; nucleotides not matched to a gene: 11. Germline CDR1 is MNHNS and CDR2 is SASEGT. The CDR3 protein is CAASTGTSKETQYF. The CDR3 nucleotides are TGTGCCGCGTCCACCGGGACTAGTAAAGAGACCCAGTACTTC.

The chain combines TRBV7-8 with TRBJ1-2, with 7 bases that match TRBD1. V gave up 2 bases and J gave up 4 bases; unmatched junction bases: 4. CDR1 is SGHVS, CDR2 FQNEAQ, per germline. CDR3 length: 14 residues. In nucleotides, the CDR3 is TGTGCCAGCAGCTTACGAGGGGGCGTCTATGGCTACACCTTC. It yields the protein CASSLRGGVYGYTF.

This clone is judged medium-sized (0.01 to 0.1%). This chain links TRBV19 with TRBJ2-7, with TRBD1 identical over 9 bases. The CDR3 is 13 residues long. V trimming: 3 bases; J trimming: 5 bases; junction bases outside the gene matches: 2. The germline CDR1 and CDR2 sequences are LNHDA and SQIVND (reference sequence). CDR3 coding DNA: TGTGCCAGTAGTATGACAGGGGGGAACGAGCAGTACTTC. Its translation is CASSMTGGNEQYF.

By share of the sample, this clone is medium-sized. The chain joins TRBV6-1 to TRBJ1-6; D may be TRBD1 (6 bases). The ends were cut back, 5 bases at V and 10 bases at J, with 15 bases in the middle. Germline V lookup: CDR1 MNHNS, CDR2 SASEGT. The CDR3 totals 14 residues. DNA of the CDR3: TGTGCCAGCAGTCTGCGGGGGGCGAACTCACCCCTCCACTTT. Its protein product is CASSLRGANSPLHF.

V usage is TRBV5-6 and J usage is TRBJ1-4; TRBD1 aligns across 10 bases. The CDR3 extends over 15 amino acids. The germline V gene has CDR1 SGHDT and CDR2 YYEEEE. J was trimmed by 8 bases and V by 1 base; bases with no gene match: 5. CDR3 in amino acids: CASSLRGTGVEKLFF. The CDR3 nucleotides are TGTGCCAGCAGCTTGAGAGGGACAGGGGTCGAAAAACTGTTTTTT.

The chain employs TRBV5-6 and TRBJ2-3; 11 bases line up with TRBD2. Losses at the gene ends were 1 base for V and 2 bases for J; bases not matched to a gene: 9. The germline V gene has CDR1 SGHDT and CDR2 YYEEEE. The CDR3 is 18 amino acids. In nucleotides, the CDR3 is TGTGCCAGCAGCTTGTTAGAGGCTAGCGGGAGGCTCACAGATACGCAGTATTTT. Translation gives CASSLLEASGRLTDTQYF.

The V and J genes are TRBV6-5 and TRBJ1-1; no definite D call. Germline CDR1 reads MNHEY; CDR2 reads SVGAGI. The CDR3 runs 13 residues. Trimming left V 2 bases short and J 7 bases short, with 11 bases between. The CDR3 region is CASSYQRHREAFF. CDR3 in DNA: TGTGCCAGCAGTTACCAGCGGCACCGTGAAGCTTTCTTT.

The genes are TRBV5-1 and TRBJ2-7; D gene ambiguous. Germline CDR1 SGHRS, CDR2 YFSETQ. With 4 bases removed from V and 4 bases from J, the gap between germline ends came to 12 bases. The CDR3 loop spans 13 amino acids. CDR3 DNA: TGCGCCAGCAGCCCCAACCAGCTATACGAGCAGTACTTC. Translating it yields CASSPNQLYEQYF.

This sequence joins TRBV7-6 and TRBJ2-3; TRBD2 aligns across 7 bases. V shed 1 base, J shed 5 bases, and the junction held 6 bases outside the gene matches. The CDR3 loop spans 15 amino acids. Germline assignment: CDR1 SGHVS and CDR2 FNYEAQ. CDR3 nucleotides: TGTGCCAGCAGCTTAGAACTAGCGCGAGGAGATACGCAGTATTTT. Its protein is CASSLELARGDTQYF.

The chain employs TRBV6-5 and TRBJ1-2; D gene uncertain. Germline V CDR1 and CDR2: MNHEY, SVGAGI. Trimming pared 4 bases from V and 2 bases from J, leaving 8 bases between. CDR3 length: 13 residues. For the CDR3, the DNA is TGTGCCAGCAGTTCTGGACGGAACTATGGCTACACCTTC. This translates into CASSSGRNYGYTF.

The chain has TRBV28 and TRBJ1-1; 7 positions agree with TRBD1. The CDR3 sequence is 14 residues long. The J segment lost 3 bases and the V segment lost 8 bases, leaving 9 bases of the junction unmatched. Germline assignment: CDR1 MDHEN and CDR2 SYDVKM. CDR3 residues: CASAGQRTHTEAFF. In nucleotides, the CDR3 is TGTGCCAGCGCGGGACAGAGAACTCACACTGAAGCTTTCTTT. Together with reference TRBV28 and TRBJ1-1, the CDR3 gives the full variable domain: DVKVTQSSRYLVKRTGEKVFLECVQDMDHENMFWYRQDPGLGLRLIYFSYDVKMKEKGDIPEGYSVSREKKERFSLILESASTNQTSMYLCASAGQRTHTEAFFGQGTRLTVV.

This clone appeared a few times. This chain connects TRBV14 to TRBJ2-1; 9 bases map to TRBD2. Per germline, CDR1 SGHDN and CDR2 FVKESK. Germline trimming cut 4 bases from V and 10 bases from J; bases unmatched to any gene: 8. This CDR3 is 14 amino acids long. The CDR3, as DNA: TGTGCCAGCAGCCCGTCGCGGGAGGGCCGCGAGCAGTTCTTC. It specifies CASSPSREGREQFF.